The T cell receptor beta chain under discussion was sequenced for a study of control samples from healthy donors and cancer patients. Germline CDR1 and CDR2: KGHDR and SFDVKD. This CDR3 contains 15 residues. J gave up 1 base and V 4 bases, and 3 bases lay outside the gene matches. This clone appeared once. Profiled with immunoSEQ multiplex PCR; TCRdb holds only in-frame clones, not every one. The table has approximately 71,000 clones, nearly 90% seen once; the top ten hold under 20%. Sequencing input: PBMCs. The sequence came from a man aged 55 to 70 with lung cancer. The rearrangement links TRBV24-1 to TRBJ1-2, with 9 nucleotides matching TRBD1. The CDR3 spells CATSEGTGLNYGYTF. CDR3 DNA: TGTGCCACCAGTGAGGGGACAGGGCTTAACTATGGCTACACCTTC.